This TCR beta chain emerged from a study of blood T cell repertoires in COVID-19. As for the study in general: The United States, Italy and Spain provided the acute and convalescent COVID-19 samples. T cells, B-cell-depleted T cells, or PBMCs supplied cDNA or gDNA.

It was during active infection that Seattle patients were enrolled and then longitudinally followed. CDR1 and CDR2 (germline): MGHRA, YSYEKL. Trimming took 4 bases from V and 2 from J, leaving 17 bases between them. This CDR3 is 17 amino acids long. This clone was counted between two and nine times. In the study's own analysis: Quantification of nucleated cells was approximated via reference gene primer amplification. The repertoire was sequenced with immunoSEQ multiplex PCR; TCRdb's copy has only in-frame clones and lacks some. V and J calls and clone size come straight from that table; D and trimming were deduced from the DNA. The data hold about 95,000 clones, with roughly 90% observed a single time.

This TCR was recovered from a man aged 45 to 65 with COVID-19, enrolled during active disease. The sample comprised peripheral blood. V is TRBV4-1 and J is TRBJ2-2, with D possibly being TRBD1 (6 bases). Here the CDR3 DNA reads TGCGCCAGCAGCCTCATGCCTCCCGGGACAAACACCGGGGAGCTGTTTTTT. This codes for CASSLMPPGTNTGELFF.